This TCR beta chain was documented in a study of blood T cell repertoires in COVID-19. Study summary: The United States, Italy and Spain were the sources of the acute and convalescent COVID-19 samples. In each case, the material was cDNA or gDNA derived from T cells, B-cell-depleted T cells, or PBMCs.

This table comes from immunoSEQ multiplex PCR, and its TCRdb copy is limited to in-frame clones, with some not included. The repertoire consists of approximately 120,000 clones, with around 80% occurring once and the leading ten covering 5.5% to 6%. The CDR3 runs to 17 residues. Germline V CDR1 and CDR2: SGDLS, YYNGEE. With 3 bases clipped from V and 3 bases from J, the junction kept 5 bases outside the gene matches. Input material: peripheral blood. The TCR comes from a man older than 75 with active or convalescent COVID-19. The genes are TRBV9 and TRBJ2-1; 14 bases agree with TRBD2. This chain's CDR3 is CASSGRLAGGDYNEQFF. The DNA of the CDR3 is TGTGCCAGCAGCGGAAGACTAGCGGGGGGGGACTACAATGAGCAGTTCTTC. The variable domain in full, completed from reference TRBV9 and TRBJ2-1, reads DSGVTQTPKHLITATGQRVTLRCSPRSGDLSVYWYQQSLDQGLQFLIQYYNGEERAKGNILERFSAQQFPDLHSELNLSSLELGDSALYFCASSGRLAGGDYNEQFFGPGTRLTVL.